The 8 T cell receptor beta chains below were found in one sample sequenced in a study of beta chain features in type 1 diabetes. Study observations and caveats: Moderately but significantly shorter TCRB CDR3s were found in Type 1 diabetes patients in all four CD4+ subsets.

The entirety of the isolated RNA underwent reverse transcription, so expressed TCRB transcripts were sequenced. Profiling relied on immunoSEQ multiplex PCR, and the TCRdb table lists in-frame clones only, not all of them. This table holds a few hundred thousand clones, 14% found once. These receptors are not linked to any known antigen. The sequenced material came from naive CD4+ T cells from blood. These receptors all stem from a man aged 25-45 years with type 1 diabetes.

This chain links TRBV11-2 with TRBJ1-2; TRBD1 agrees at 8 bases. The CDR3 has 16 residues. V shed 4 bases, J shed 1 base, and the junction held 8 bases outside the gene matches. Germline CDR1 and CDR2: SGHAT and FQNNGV. The CDR3 reads CASSSPGTGFNYGYTF. The DNA of the CDR3 is TGTGCCAGCAGCTCCCCCGGGACAGGATTTAACTATGGCTACACCTTC.

The V gene is TRBV28, the J gene TRBJ2-5, with 14 bases fitting TRBD2. With V trimmed by 7 bases and J by 3 bases, 4 bases remained unmatched. CDR3 length equals 15 residues. Germline V gene sequence: CDR1 MDHEN, CDR2 SYDVKM. The CDR3 nucleotides are TGTGCCAGCATGACTAGCGGGAGGGGGGAAGAGACCCAGTACTTC. Translating gives CASMTSGRGEETQYF.

This clone was seen a single time. The CDR3 loop is CASSLSGTGLDEQFF. The CDR3 DNA sequence: TGTGCCAGCAGCCTTTCCGGGACAGGGTTGGATGAGCAGTTCTTC. This chain connects TRBV9 to TRBJ2-1, with TRBD1 matching 9 bases. The CDR3 runs to 15 residues. Germline V lookup: CDR1 SGDLS, CDR2 YYNGEE. V shed 4 bases and J 8 bases; nucleotides not matched to a gene: 10.

This clone was found a few times. The same CDR3 also results from other DNA sequences found in this sample. This chain joins TRBV7-9 and TRBJ1-1; weak D call: TRBD1 (6 bases). CDR1 is SEHNR and CDR2 is FQNEAQ in the germline V gene (reference sequence). This CDR3 is 12 amino acids long. V shed 1 base and J shed 8 bases, with 8 bases lying between them. The CDR3 sequence: CASSLGDREAFF. DNA of the CDR3: TGTGCCAGCAGCTTAGGCGACAGGGAAGCTTTCTTT.

The chain employs TRBV13 and TRBJ2-1; 10 nucleotides match TRBD2. The CDR3 is made up of 15 amino acids. Germline CDR1 is PRHDT and CDR2 is FYEKMQ (reference sequence). The trim removed 2 bases at V and 5 bases at J, leaving 3 bases unmatched. The CDR3: CASSLRLAGDNEQFF. CDR3 sequence (DNA): TGTGCCAGCAGCTTACGGCTAGCGGGGGACAATGAGCAGTTCTTC.

The chain has TRBV9 and TRBJ2-7; 12 nucleotides align to TRBD2. This CDR3 contains 15 residues. V lost 0 bases and J lost 4; bases outside the gene matches: 2. Germline loops: CDR1 SGDLS, CDR2 YYNGEE. CDR3 sequence (DNA): TGTGCCAGCAGCGTAGGAGGACTAGCGGGGTACGAGCAGTACTTC. This translates into CASSVGGLAGYEQYF.

The rearrangement joins TRBV2 to TRBJ2-4; D unresolved. Trimming shortened V by 3 bases and J by 0 bases, and 9 bases separated the two germline ends. The germline CDR1 and CDR2 sequences are SNHLY and FYNNEI. The CDR3 totals 15 residues. CDR3 DNA: TGTGCCAGCAGTGACCCAACTGTAGCCAAAAACATTCAGTACTTC. Amino acid sequence: CASSDPTVAKNIQYF.

This clone was seen more than once but under ten times. The chain links TRBV28 to TRBJ1-5, with D perhaps TRBD1 (5 bases). Deletions cut 5 bases from V and 4 bases from J, with 21 bases between. The germline CDR1 and CDR2 sequences are MDHEN and SYDVKM. This CDR3 is 17 amino acids long. CDR3 sequence reads: CASSPGGAGLKNQPQHF. In DNA, the CDR3 is TGTGCCAGCAGTCCGGGGGGTGCGGGGCTTAAGAATCAGCCCCAGCATTTT. Using reference TRBV28 and TRBJ1-5 for the parts outside the CDR3, the full variable domain is DVKVTQSSRYLVKRTGEKVFLECVQDMDHENMFWYRQDPGLGLRLIYFSYDVKMKEKGDIPEGYSVSREKKERFSLILESASTNQTSMYLCASSPGGAGLKNQPQHFGDGTRLSIL.